This T cell receptor beta chain was captured in a study of blood T cells in healthy people across ages. The CDR3 has 13 residues. The V gene's germline CDR1 is DFQATT and CDR2 SNEGSKA (reference sequence). The trim removed 3 bases at V and 6 bases at J, leaving 6 bases unmatched. This clonotype was observed a few times. Through a sample-barcoded 5' primer and a J-beta primer mix, a second PCR was run for roughly 7 to 11 cycles. From the 5' RACE reads, TCRdb called clonotypes with MiXCR, one entry per CDR3 protein. Of 1.4 million or so distinct CDR3 sequences listed, approximately 39% were seen once; the top ten hold about 4%.

The sample consisted of blood. The receptor was derived from a woman under 30 in good health. V gene TRBV20-1 combines with J gene TRBJ1-2, with TRBD1 matching over 8 bases. Here the CDR3 DNA reads TGCAGTGCTAGGACACAGGGGGTCAATGGCTACACCTTC. Its protein product is CSARTQGVNGYTF.